This T cell receptor beta chain was recorded in a study of blood T cell repertoires in COVID-19. Study overall: Italy, Spain and the United States were the sources of the convalescent and acute COVID-19 samples. Sample material is recorded as cDNA or gDNA derived from T cells, B-cell-depleted T cells, or PBMCs.

Authors' data handling: Estimation of nucleated cell counts relied on the amplification of reference gene primers. Produced via immunoSEQ multiplex PCR; TCRdb's table is partial and in-frame only. The V and J calls and the clone size are those of that table, but D and trimming were determined from the DNA. The sample lists approximately 130,000 clones; about 90% were seen once. The CDR3 sequence is 14 residues long. V shed 4 bases and J shed 1 base, with 10 bases lying between them. Germline values: CDR1 KGHSH, CDR2 LQKENI. Material: peripheral blood. The chain recombines TRBV18 with TRBJ1-1, with D maybe TRBD1 (6 bases). This sequence originates from a woman aged 45-65 years who had recovered from COVID-19. CDR3 in amino acids: CASSHGQRNTEAFF. As DNA, the CDR3 is TGTGCCAGCTCACACGGACAGAGGAACACTGAAGCTTTCTTT. The whole variable domain, remainder taken from reference TRBV18 and TRBJ1-1, is NAGVMQNPRHLVRRRGQEARLRCSPMKGHSHVYWYRQLPEEGLKFMVYLQKENIIDESGMPKERFSAEFPKEGPSILRIQQVVRGDSAAYFCASSHGQRNTEAFFGQGTRLTVV.